This TCR beta chain was profiled in a study of T cell repertoires in cytomegalovirus infection. Study in general: Both CMV infection and a matching HLA type were indicated by public TCR beta signatures.

Each CDR3 protein gets one entry after TCRdb re-called the reads with MiXCR. The repertoire holds about 830,000 distinct CDR3 sequences, 30% to 35% seen once, with around 12% in the top ten. Study-wide points: Carriers of CMV and the relevant HLA type were discriminated by public TCR beta frequency. CMV-specific TCR beta clonotypes restricted by HLA-C were the ones dominating the ex vivo response.

This clonotype appeared a few times. As yet, its antigen is unknown. CDR1 is SGHVS and CDR2 is FQNEAQ in the germline V gene. V lost 6 bases, J lost 3 bases, and 15 bases lay in between. The CDR3 has 16 amino acids. The origin of this receptor is a human donor in good health (CMV status not recorded). Some clones in this sample may be carry-over from other donors' samples. The sequencing used cultured CD8+ T cells from PBMCs, collected from culture after CMV antigen stimulation. The chain recombines TRBV7-8 with TRBJ2-6; D is perhaps TRBD1 or TRBD2 (6 bases each). The CDR3: CASRPGAIFGANVLTF. CDR3 nucleotides: TGTGCCAGCAGGCCGGGGGCAATCTTTGGGGCCAACGTCCTGACTTTC.